This entry features one T cell receptor beta chain sequence. Using immunoSEQ multiplex PCR, the repertoire was profiled, and TCRdb retains in-frame clones only, with some absent. The table has some 50,000 clones, over 70% seen once. Blood samples were obtained at baseline, cycle 4 day 1, and cycle 7 day 1. This sample stems from a study of OX40 agonist ivuxolimab in advanced cancers. Trimming pared 6 bases from V and 5 bases from J, leaving 11 bases between. CDR3 length equals 13 residues. In germline, CDR1 is MNHEY, CDR2 SVGAGI. Sequences were derived from CD4+ or CD8+ T cells sorted from blood, sampled in a trial of the OX40 agonist ivuxolimab. The rearrangement joins TRBV6-5 to TRBJ1-5; D ambiguous. The receptor comes from an adult with an advanced solid tumor such as melanoma, head and neck, liver or kidney cancer. The CDR3, as DNA: TGTGCCAGCAGGCTACAGAGGGATCAGCCCCAGCATTTT. It yields the protein CASRLQRDQPQHF.